These 23 T cell receptor beta chains originate from one sample sequenced in a study of T cell responses to AZD1222 COVID-19 vaccine. The method was immunoSEQ multiplex PCR; TCRdb's version includes in-frame clones alone and lacks a portion of them. This table holds about 110,000 clones, more than 70% found once. This material consisted of peripheral blood, taken on day 0 of AZD1222 vaccination. These receptors were collected from an adult in good health.

J is TRBJ2-3 and V is TRBV3-1 (or the pseudogene TRBV3-2); 11 nucleotides align to TRBD2. The CDR3 contains 16 residues. J was trimmed by 0 bases and V by 4 bases; bases with no gene match: 3. Germline V gene lookup returns CDR1 LGHDT and CDR2 YNNKEL (reference sequence). In DNA form, the CDR3 reads TGTGCCAGCAGCCCCCGACTAGCGGGGAGCACAGATACGCAGTATTTT. Amino acids: CASSPRLAGSTDTQYF.

V is TRBV30 and J is TRBJ1-2; TRBD1 matches 12 bases. The CDR3 has 14 amino acids. J lost 8 bases, V lost 1 base, and 5 bases had no gene match. Germline assignment: CDR1 GTSNPN and CDR2 SVGIG (reference sequence). CDR3 DNA: TGTGCCTGGAGTGCCGGGACAGGGGGCGACGGCTACACCTTC. As protein: CAWSAGTGGDGYTF.

This chain connects TRBV10-2 to TRBJ2-1; D remains unclear. Trimming cost V 8 bases and J 0 bases, with 11 bases left between them. The CDR3 runs to 14 residues. The germline V gene has CDR1 WSHSY and CDR2 SAAADI. The CDR3 spells CASRTASSYNEQFF. The CDR3 DNA sequence: TGCGCCAGCCGTACCGCAAGCTCCTACAATGAGCAGTTCTTC.

The rearrangement joins TRBV11-1 to TRBJ1-3, with D hard to call. CDR3 length: 13 residues. From germline, CDR1 is SGHAT and CDR2 FQDESV (reference sequence). V dropped 0 bases and J dropped 2 bases, with 2 bases sitting between them. The CDR3 region is CASSLAPGNTIYF. The CDR3 DNA reads as TGTGCCAGCAGCTTAGCCCCTGGAAACACCATATATTTT. Full variable domain (remainder filled in from reference TRBV11-1 and TRBJ1-3): EAEVAQSPRYKITEKSQAVAFWCDPISGHATLYWYRQILGQGPELLVQFQDESVVDDSQLPKDRFSAERLKGVDSTLKIQPAELGDSAMYLCASSLAPGNTIYFGEGSWLTVV.

The chain uses TRBV5-8 and TRBJ1-3, with no clear D. Germline CDR1 SGHTS, CDR2 YDEGEE. The V gene lost 1 base and the J gene lost 3 bases, with 11 bases spanning the gap. The CDR3 consists of 15 residues. DNA for the CDR3: TGTGCCAGCAGCTTGCGGCACGTGTTTGGAAACACCATATATTTT. Translation: CASSLRHVFGNTIYF.

The CDR3 spells CASSHGAPDTSPLHF. The CDR3 bases are TGTGCCAGCTCACACGGAGCCCCTGACACTTCACCCCTCCACTTT. The chain is built from TRBV18 and TRBJ1-6; D call uncertain. The CDR3 has 15 amino acids. V lost 4 bases and J lost 9, with 16 bases in between. Germline V gives CDR1 KGHSH, CDR2 LQKENI.

The genes are TRBV3-1 (or the pseudogene TRBV3-2) and TRBJ1-1, with D possibly matching TRBD1 (6 bases). The CDR3 contains 14 residues. Trimming stripped 7 bases from V and 2 bases from J, with 14 bases between. Germline V CDR1 and CDR2: LGHDT, YNNKEL (reference sequence). The CDR3 sequence: CASNWRGRNTEAFF. CDR3 DNA sequence: TGTGCCAGCAACTGGCGGGGGCGTAACACTGAAGCTTTCTTT.

This clone has just one count. The chain uses TRBV7-3 and TRBJ1-1, with a possible D match to TRBD1 (6 bases). This CDR3 comprises 14 residues. Germline CDR1 SGHTA, CDR2 FQGTGA. The germline V and J ends were trimmed by 5 bases and 5 bases, with 15 bases remaining between them. The CDR3 DNA is TGTGCCAGCAGCCCAGGAGGGACAAGAACTGAAGCTTTCTTT. This codes for CASSPGGTRTEAFF.

The chain employs TRBV6-2 or TRBV6-3 and TRBJ1-5; D is unclear. The germline gives CDR1 MNHEY, CDR2 SVGEGT. Trimming took 5 bases from V and 7 from J, leaving 18 bases between them. The CDR3 is 15 amino acids. The CDR3 DNA reads as TGTGCCAGCAGTATTACAGCTCGGGGTGGGCAGCCCCAGCATTTT. Amino acids: CASSITARGGQPQHF.

The CDR3 here is CASSRQENQPQHF. The CDR3 coding sequence is TGTGCCAGCAGTAGACAGGAGAATCAGCCCCAGCATTTT. This chain connects TRBV27 to TRBJ1-5, with a tentative D call TRBD1 (6 bases). The CDR3 is 13 amino acids. V dropped 5 bases and J dropped 4 bases, with 9 bases sitting between them. The germline CDR1 and CDR2 sequences are MNHEY and SMNVEV (reference sequence).

This clone was seen once. The chain joins TRBV7-3 to TRBJ2-1; TRBD1 or TRBD2 may be the D gene (6 bases each). CDR1 and CDR2 from the germline V gene are SGHTA and FQGTGA. V shed 4 bases and J shed 8 bases, with 18 bases lying between them. The CDR3 consists of 15 residues. In nucleotides, the CDR3 is TGTGCCAGCAGCTCCCCTAGGGGGAAGCGGGATGAGCAGTTCTTC. Translating gives CASSSPRGKRDEQFF.

The gene calls are TRBV7-3 and TRBJ2-1, with D uncertain. With 4 bases removed from V and 0 bases from J, the gap between germline ends came to 10 bases. CDR3 length: 15 amino acids. Per the germline V gene, CDR1 is SGHTA and CDR2 is FQGTGA. The DNA for the CDR3 is TGTGCCAGCAGCTCTACGGTAAGCTCCTACAATGAGCAGTTCTTC. This encodes CASSSTVSSYNEQFF.

In its sample, this clone was seen once. This chain's CDR3 is CASSFAGVSYEQFF. The DNA of the CDR3 is TGTGCCAGCAGCTTCGCGGGAGTTTCATATGAGCAGTTCTTC. The chain uses TRBV7-3 and TRBJ2-1; 7 bases line up with TRBD2. The CDR3 has 14 amino acids. The trim removed 3 bases at V and 8 bases at J, leaving 7 bases unmatched. CDR1 SGHTA and CDR2 FQGTGA come from the germline V gene.

The gene calls are TRBV24-1 and TRBJ1-5; 9 nucleotides align to TRBD1. Germline CDR1 is KGHDR and CDR2 is SFDVKD. Trimming removed 10 bases from V and 4 bases from J; junction bases left unmatched: 10. The CDR3 sequence is 15 residues long. The CDR3 DNA is TGTGCCACTGCCGGGACAGGGAGAGGGAATCAGCCCCAGCATTTT. Protein sequence: CATAGTGRGNQPQHF.

The chain joins TRBV24-1 to TRBJ1-1; 8 bases fit TRBD1. Germline V lookup: CDR1 KGHDR, CDR2 SFDVKD. The CDR3 contains 13 residues. Germline trimming cut 4 bases from V and 7 bases from J; bases unmatched to any gene: 4. The CDR3 region is CATSDRGPGEAFF. In nucleotides, the CDR3 is TGTGCCACCAGTGACAGGGGGCCGGGTGAAGCTTTCTTT.

The rearrangement uses TRBV30 and TRBJ1-5, with 7 bases aligning to TRBD1. Per germline, CDR1 GTSNPN and CDR2 SVGIG (reference sequence). The CDR3 length is 13 residues. Trimming cost V 5 bases and J 3 bases; bases outside gene matches: 4. The DNA of the CDR3 is TGTGCCTGGTCGACAGGGACCAATCAGCCCCAGCATTTT. Its translation is CAWSTGTNQPQHF.

J is TRBJ2-1 and V is TRBV28; maybe TRBD2 (7 bases). Trimming stripped 0 bases from V and 3 bases from J, with 12 bases between. This CDR3 region has 16 residues. CDR1 and CDR2 from the germline V gene are MDHEN and SYDVKM. The CDR3 loop is CASSLWGGLDYNEQFF. The DNA of the CDR3 is TGTGCCAGCAGTTTATGGGGGGGGCTGGACTACAATGAGCAGTTCTTC.

CDR3 protein: CASSSTGTGANEQFF. The CDR3 nucleotides are TGTGCCAGCAGCTCGACCGGGACTGGGGCTAATGAGCAGTTCTTC. The rearrangement links TRBV7-2 to TRBJ2-1; D possibly corresponds to TRBD2 (6 bases). The CDR3 is 15 residues long. Per germline, CDR1 SGHTA and CDR2 FQGNSA. Trimming left V 4 bases short and J 7 bases short, with 17 bases between.

The chain combines TRBV7-2 with TRBJ2-5, with 11 bases that match TRBD1. J was trimmed by 8 bases and V by 0 bases; bases with no gene match: 8. The V gene's germline CDR1 is SGHTA and CDR2 FQGNSA. The length of the CDR3 is 16 residues. The CDR3 DNA is TGTGCCAGCAGCTTAGCCCTTGGGGGGACAGGGGGAACCCAGTACTTC. Amino acid sequence: CASSLALGGTGGTQYF.

The chain carries TRBV14 and TRBJ2-7; no definite D call. CDR3 length: 19 amino acids. Deletions cut 4 bases from V and 0 bases from J, with 25 bases between. The V gene's germline CDR1 is SGHDN and CDR2 FVKESK. The CDR3 here is CASSPHPWHQRNSSYEQYF. The CDR3 DNA follows: TGTGCCAGCAGCCCGCACCCATGGCACCAGCGTAATAGCTCCTACGAGCAGTACTTC.

The V call is TRBV5-1, the J call TRBJ2-5; TRBD2 aligns across 8 bases. Germline V gene lookup returns CDR1 SGHRS and CDR2 YFSETQ. This CDR3 has 17 residues. V shed 3 bases and J 5 bases; nucleotides not matched to a gene: 15. The CDR3, as DNA: TGCGCCAGCAGCTCGGGACGAAGCGGGGGTCAACGCGAGACCCAGTACTTC. Translated: CASSSGRSGGQRETQYF.

This chain joins TRBV14 and TRBJ2-1; D is perhaps TRBD2 (6 bases). The CDR3 totals 17 residues. Germline CDR1 and CDR2: SGHDN and FVKESK. With 0 bases removed from V and 2 bases from J, the gap between germline ends came to 14 bases. The CDR3 is CASSQELYGSAYNEQFF. The CDR3 nucleotides are TGTGCCAGCAGCCAAGAGCTGTACGGGAGCGCCTACAATGAGCAGTTCTTC.

This clone was seen a few times. This chain links TRBV5-4 with TRBJ2-5, with TRBD2 matching 13 bases. Germline assignment: CDR1 SGHNT and CDR2 YYREEE (reference sequence). The CDR3 runs to 17 residues. V shed 2 bases, J shed 4 bases, and the junction held 8 bases outside the gene matches. DNA of the CDR3: TGTGCCAGCAGCTTTCCTACTAGCGGGAGGGTCTCAGAGACCCAGTACTTC. Its translation: CASSFPTSGRVSETQYF.